The entry below gives a single TCR beta chain sequence along with its context. These data are taken from a study of blood T cell repertoires in COVID-19. The CDR3 has 16 amino acids. V lost 2 bases and J 1 base, leaving 11 bases between the germline ends. The germline CDR1 and CDR2 sequences are MNHEY and SVGAGI. The data were produced by immunoSEQ multiplex PCR, yet TCRdb's version contains in-frame clones alone and is incomplete. The table lists around 150,000 clones, 80% to 90% of them singletons. Sequencing input: peripheral blood. The receptor comes from a man in his 60s with acute or convalescent COVID-19. The chain has TRBV6-5 and TRBJ2-2, with a possible D match to TRBD2 (6 bases). The CDR3 region has the DNA TGTGCCAGCAGTTACCCCAGCGGGTGGAACACCGGGGAGCTGTTTTTT. It encodes CASSYPSGWNTGELFF.